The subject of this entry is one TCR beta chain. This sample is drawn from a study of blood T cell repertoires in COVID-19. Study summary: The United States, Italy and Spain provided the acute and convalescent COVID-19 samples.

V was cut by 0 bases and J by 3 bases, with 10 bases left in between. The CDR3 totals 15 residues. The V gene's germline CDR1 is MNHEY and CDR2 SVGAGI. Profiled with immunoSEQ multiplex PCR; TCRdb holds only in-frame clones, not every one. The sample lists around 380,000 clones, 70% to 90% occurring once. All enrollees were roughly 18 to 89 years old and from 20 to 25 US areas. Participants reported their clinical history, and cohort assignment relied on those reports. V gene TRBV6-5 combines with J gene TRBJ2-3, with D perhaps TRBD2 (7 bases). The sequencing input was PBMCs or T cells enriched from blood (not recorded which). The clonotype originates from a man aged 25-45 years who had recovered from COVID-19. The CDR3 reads CASSYSGGPTDTQYF. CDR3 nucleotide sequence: TGTGCCAGCAGTTACTCGGGGGGGCCTACAGATACGCAGTATTTT.